The clone carrying this T cell receptor (beta chain) was seen ten or more times. Its antigen is not identified. Naive CD8 T cells underwent sorting with the CD8+CD4-CCR7+CD45RA+ definition. Germline V gene lookup returns CDR1 SEHNR and CDR2 FQNEAQ (reference sequence). CDR3 length: 18 residues. The trim removed 4 bases at V and 2 bases at J, leaving 14 bases unmatched. This entry comes from a study of molecular identifiers for immune sequencing clone quantification. Study-wide points: Even with some 1 million naive cells present, spiked Jurkat TCR RNA from one cell was reportedly detectable.

Previously described methods and listed TCR primers produced bulk TCR libraries. TCRdb processed the PCR reads anew with MiXCR; each CDR3 protein has one entry. Of approximately 670,000 distinct CDR3 sequences in the sample, 20% are singletons; the top ten hold roughly 0.9%. The chain recombines TRBV7-9 with TRBJ2-3, with 8 bases aligning to TRBD1. The TCR originated in a human donor in good health. Some libraries in this study had Jurkat cell RNA spiked in. Sequencing input: naive CD8+ T cells from blood, with Jurkat cell RNA spiked in. As to subset: FACS-sorted CD8+CD4-CCR7+CD45RA+ naive T cells. The CDR3 coding sequence is TGTGCCAGCAGCTCCACCCTCGACAGGGGTGGTCTCACAGATACGCAGTATTTT. Amino acids: CASSSTLDRGGLTDTQYF.